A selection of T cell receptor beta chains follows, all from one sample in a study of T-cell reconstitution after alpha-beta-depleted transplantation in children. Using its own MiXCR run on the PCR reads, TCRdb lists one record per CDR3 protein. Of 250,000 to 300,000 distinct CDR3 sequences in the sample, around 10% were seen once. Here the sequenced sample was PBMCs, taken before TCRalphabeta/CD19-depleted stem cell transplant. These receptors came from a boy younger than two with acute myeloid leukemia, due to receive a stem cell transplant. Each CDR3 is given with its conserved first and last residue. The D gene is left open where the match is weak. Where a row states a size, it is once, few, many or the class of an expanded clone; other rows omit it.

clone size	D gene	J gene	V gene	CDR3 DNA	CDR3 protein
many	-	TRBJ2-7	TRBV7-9	TGTGCCAGCAGCCCTAGCGAAAGGGGTTACGAGCAGTACTTC	CASSPSERGYEQYF
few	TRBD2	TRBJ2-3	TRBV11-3	TGTGCCAGCAGCTTTATTGGTAGCGGGAACACAGATACGCAGTATTTT	CASSFIGSGNTDTQYF
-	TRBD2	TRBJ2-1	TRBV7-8	TGTGCCAGCAGCTTCCCGGGGGGGGCCTACAATGAGCAGTTCTTC	CASSFPGGAYNEQFF
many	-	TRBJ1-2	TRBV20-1	TGCAGTGCTAGAGAGCCGGGGGCTAACTATGGCTACACCTTC	CSAREPGANYGYTF
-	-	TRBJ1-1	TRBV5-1	TGCGCCAGCGCTCTATCTGGACCCCACACTGAAGCTTTCTTT	CASALSGPHTEAFF
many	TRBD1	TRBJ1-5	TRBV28	TGTGCCAGCTGGGACAGAGGGTCTTATAGCAATCAGCCCCAGCATTTT	CASWDRGSYSNQPQHF
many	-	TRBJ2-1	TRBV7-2	TGTGCCAGCAGCTTTGTATCGGGAGCGTCAAATGAGCAGTTCTTC	CASSFVSGASNEQFF
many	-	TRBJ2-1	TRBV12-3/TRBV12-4	TGTGCCAGCAGTCGGACAATCCCCTACAATGAGCAGTTCTTC	CASSRTIPYNEQFF
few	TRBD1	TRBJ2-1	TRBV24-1	TGTGCCACCAGTGACTCACAGGGGAAGGGCAATGAGCAGTTCTTC	CATSDSQGKGNEQFF
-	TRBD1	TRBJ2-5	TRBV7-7	TGTGCCAGCAGCTACAGGGGAGATAAAGAGACCCAGTACTTC	CASSYRGDKETQYF
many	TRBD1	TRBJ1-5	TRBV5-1	TGCGCCAGCAGCTTGGACCCGACAGGGGATCAGCCCCAGCATTTT	CASSLDPTGDQPQHF
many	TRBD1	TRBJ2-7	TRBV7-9	TGTGCCAGCAGCTTAGGTCCCAGGGGGAGCGAGCAGTACTTC	CASSLGPRGSEQYF
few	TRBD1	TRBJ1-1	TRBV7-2	TGTGCCAGCAGCCCGACCGGGACAGGGAGAACTGAAGCTTTCTTT	CASSPTGTGRTEAFF
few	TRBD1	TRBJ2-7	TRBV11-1	TGTGCCAGCAGCTTGCCGGGACAGGGCCACCCCCCTCCCTACGAGCAGTACTTC	CASSLPGQGHPPPYEQYF
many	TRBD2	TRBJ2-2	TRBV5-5	TGTGCCAGCAGCTTGAGCGGGAGCACCGGGGAGCTGTTTTTT	CASSLSGSTGELFF
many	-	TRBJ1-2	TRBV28	TGTGCCAGCGGGTCCTCGGCCTCTCCCCTCTATGGCTACACCTTC	CASGSSASPLYGYTF
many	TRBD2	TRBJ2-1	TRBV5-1	TGCGCCAGCAGCTTTACCGGGACTAGTCGGTCCAATGAGCAGTTCTTC	CASSFTGTSRSNEQFF
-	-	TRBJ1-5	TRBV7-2	TGTGCCAGCAGCTTAAATGGGCCCTATAGCAATCAGCCCCAGCATTTT	CASSLNGPYSNQPQHF
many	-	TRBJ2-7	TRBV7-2	TGTGCCAGCAGCACCCAGGGGGGGAGCCTATACGAGCAGTACTTC	CASSTQGGSLYEQYF
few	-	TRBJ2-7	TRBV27	TGTGCCAGCAGTTTATCGCTGGGGGCCGACGAGCAGTACTTC	CASSLSLGADEQYF
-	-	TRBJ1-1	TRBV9	TGTGCCAGCAGCGTCCCACAGGAAGGGATGAACACTGAAGCTTTCTTT	CASSVPQEGMNTEAFF
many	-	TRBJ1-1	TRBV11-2	TGTGCCAGCAGCTCACAGGCCAGGGTTAACACTGAAGCTTTCTTT	CASSSQARVNTEAFF
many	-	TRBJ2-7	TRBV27	TGTGCCAGCAGCCTCAACCGGGACCCTCCCTACGAGCAGTACTTC	CASSLNRDPPYEQYF
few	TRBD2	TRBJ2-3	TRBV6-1	TGTGCCAGCAGCCACCCGACTAGCGGGAGCCCGGCAGATACGCAGTATTTT	CASSHPTSGSPADTQYF
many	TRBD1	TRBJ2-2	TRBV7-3	TGTGCCAGCAGCTTATTGGGACAGTTCGCGAACACCGGGGAGCTGTTTTTT	CASSLLGQFANTGELFF
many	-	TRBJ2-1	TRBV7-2	TGTGCCAGCAGCTTAGGCAGGGACAATGAGCAGTTCTTC	CASSLGRDNEQFF
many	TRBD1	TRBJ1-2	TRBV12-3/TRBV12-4	TGTGCCAGCACTGCGGACAGGGTGTCACGGGGCTACACCTTC	CASTADRVSRGYTF
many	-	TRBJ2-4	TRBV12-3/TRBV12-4	TGTGCCAGCAGTTTCCGGCAGGGGAACGCCAAAAACATTCAGTACTTC	CASSFRQGNAKNIQYF
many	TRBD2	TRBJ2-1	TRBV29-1	TGCAGCGTTCGGTGGAGCGGGAGAACCCTCTACAATGAGCAGTTCTTC	CSVRWSGRTLYNEQFF
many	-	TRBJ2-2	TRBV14	TGTGCCAGCAGCCAAGGCTGGGGCACCGGGGAGCTGTTTTTT	CASSQGWGTGELFF
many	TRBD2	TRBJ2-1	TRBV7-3	TGTGCCAGCAGCTTAAACGGCGGGGGCAATGAGCAGTTCTTC	CASSLNGGGNEQFF
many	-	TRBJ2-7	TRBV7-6	TGTGCCAGCAGCTGGGACATCGGCTACGAGCAGTACTTC	CASSWDIGYEQYF
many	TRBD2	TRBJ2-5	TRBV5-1	TGCGCCAGCGGGACTAGCGGCCAAGAGACCCAGTACTTC	CASGTSGQETQYF
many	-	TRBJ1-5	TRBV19	TGTGCCAGTATGGACGGGATGTACAATCAGCCCCAGCATTTT	CASMDGMYNQPQHF
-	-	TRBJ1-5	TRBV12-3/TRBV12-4	TGTGCCAGCAGTTTACGGGCATTCCGGGAGCCCCAGCATTTT	CASSLRAFREPQHF
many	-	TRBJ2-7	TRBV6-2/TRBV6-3	TGTGCCAGCACTCCGGGGGACACCGACGAGCAGTACTTC	CASTPGDTDEQYF
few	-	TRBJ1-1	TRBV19	TGTGCCAGTAGGACCCAGGGCCGATTGAACACTGAAGCTTTCTTT	CASRTQGRLNTEAFF
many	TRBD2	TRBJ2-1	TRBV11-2	TGTGCCAGCAGCTTAGCAAGGCTAGCGGGCCACAATGAGCAGTTCTTC	CASSLARLAGHNEQFF
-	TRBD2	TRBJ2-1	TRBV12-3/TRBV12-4	TGTGCCAGCAGCTCGGCTAGCGGGACTTACTACAATGAGCAGTTCTTC	CASSSASGTYYNEQFF
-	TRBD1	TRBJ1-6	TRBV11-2	TGTGCCAGCAGCTTGATCGGGACAGGGGGCTCACCCCTCCACTTT	CASSLIGTGGSPLHF
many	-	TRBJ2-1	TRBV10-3	TGTGCCATCAGGATTAATAACAATGAGCAGTTCTTC	CAIRINNNEQFF
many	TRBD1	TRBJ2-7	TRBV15	TGTGCCACCAGCAGACCTCCGGGACAGGGGAACGAGCAGTACTTC	CATSRPPGQGNEQYF
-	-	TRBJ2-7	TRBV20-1	TGCAGTGCTAGAGCCGAGGCCTCGGAGCAGTACTTC	CSARAEASEQYF
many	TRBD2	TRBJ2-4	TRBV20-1	TGCAGTGCTAGTCATAGGCGGGGGGATAACATTCAGTACTTC	CSASHRRGDNIQYF
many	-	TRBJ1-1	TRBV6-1	TGTGCCAGCAGTGAAGGGGCCACTGAAGCTTTCTTT	CASSEGATEAFF
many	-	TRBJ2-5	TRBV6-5	TGTGCCAGCAGTTACCGAGCCACCCAAGAGACCCAGTACTTC	CASSYRATQETQYF
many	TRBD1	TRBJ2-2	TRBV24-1	TGTGCCACCAGTGACTGGACAGGGTCAAGTTTCGGGGAGCTGTTTTTT	CATSDWTGSSFGELFF
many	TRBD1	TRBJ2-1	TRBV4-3	TGCGCCAGCAGTCTCCGGGACAGGAACAATGAGCAGTTCTTC	CASSLRDRNNEQFF
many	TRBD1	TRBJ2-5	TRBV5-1	TGCGCCAGCAGCTGGGACAGTGGGGAGACCCAGTACTTC	CASSWDSGETQYF
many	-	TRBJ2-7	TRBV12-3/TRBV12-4	TGTGCCAAGTCAATGGACGGAAGCTCCTACGAGCAGTACTTC	CAKSMDGSSYEQYF
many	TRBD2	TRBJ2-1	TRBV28	TGTGCCAGCAGTCGGGCACCTAGCGGGGGGCAGGACAATGAGCAGTTCTTC	CASSRAPSGGQDNEQFF
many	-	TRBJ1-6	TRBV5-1	TGCGCCAGCAGCTTGGATGGCAGGTTTAATTCACCCCTCCACTTT	CASSLDGRFNSPLHF
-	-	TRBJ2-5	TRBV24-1	TGTGCCACCACTAAAATAGACAGGCATTTTCAAGAGACCCAGTACTTC	CATTKIDRHFQETQYF
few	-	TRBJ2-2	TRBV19	TGTGCCAGTAGTGCAACTAGACTCTTTACCGGGGAGCTGTTTTTT	CASSATRLFTGELFF
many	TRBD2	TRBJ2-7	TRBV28	TGTGCCAGCACCCCGGGGGCGGGGGGGTACGAGCAGTACTTC	CASTPGAGGYEQYF
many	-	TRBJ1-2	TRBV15	TGTGCCACCAGCACCCCAGGGAATAACTATGGCTACACCTTC	CATSTPGNNYGYTF
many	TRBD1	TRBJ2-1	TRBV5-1	TGCGCCAGCAGCTTGGCAGGAGACAGGGGGCGAGATGAGCAGTTCTTC	CASSLAGDRGRDEQFF
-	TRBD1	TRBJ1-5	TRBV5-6	TGTGCCAGCAGCTTGTGGGGACAGGGGTATAGCAATCAGCCCCAGCATTTT	CASSLWGQGYSNQPQHF
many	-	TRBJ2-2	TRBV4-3	TGCGCCAGCAGCAAAGTTCGGGTCGGGGAGCTGTTTTTT	CASSKVRVGELFF